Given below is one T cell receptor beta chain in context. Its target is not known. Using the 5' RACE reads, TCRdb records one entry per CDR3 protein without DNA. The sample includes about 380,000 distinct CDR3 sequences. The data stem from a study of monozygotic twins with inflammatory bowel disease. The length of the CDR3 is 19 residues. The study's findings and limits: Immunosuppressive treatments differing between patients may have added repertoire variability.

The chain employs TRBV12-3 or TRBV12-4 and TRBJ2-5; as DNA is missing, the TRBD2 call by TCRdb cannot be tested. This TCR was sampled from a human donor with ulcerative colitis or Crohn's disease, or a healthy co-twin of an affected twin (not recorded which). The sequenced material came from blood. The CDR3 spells CASSSYLYGGLAGDETQYF.